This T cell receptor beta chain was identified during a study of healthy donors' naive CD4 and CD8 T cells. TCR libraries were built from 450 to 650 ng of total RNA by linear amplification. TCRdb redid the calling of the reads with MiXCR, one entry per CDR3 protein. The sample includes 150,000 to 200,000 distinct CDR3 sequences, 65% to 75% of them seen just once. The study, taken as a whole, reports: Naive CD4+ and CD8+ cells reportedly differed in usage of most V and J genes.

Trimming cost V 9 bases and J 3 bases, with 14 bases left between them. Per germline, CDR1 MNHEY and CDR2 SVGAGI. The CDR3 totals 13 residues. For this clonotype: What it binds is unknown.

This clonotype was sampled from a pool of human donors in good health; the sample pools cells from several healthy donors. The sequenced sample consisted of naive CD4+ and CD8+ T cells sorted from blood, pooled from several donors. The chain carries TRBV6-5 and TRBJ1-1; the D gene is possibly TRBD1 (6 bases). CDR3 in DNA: TGTGCCAGTTTCGGGGGCGCGGACACTGAAGCTTTCTTT. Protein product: CASFGGADTEAFF.